This entry lists 22 T cell receptor beta chains sequenced from one sample in a study of T cell responses to AZD1222 COVID-19 vaccine. Generated by immunoSEQ multiplex PCR, the TCRdb table keeps only in-frame clones and is missing some. This sample has 100,000 to 150,000 clones, with about 88% found just once. The source was peripheral blood, collected on day 0 of AZD1222 vaccination. The receptor set was obtained from an adult in good health.

The J gene is TRBJ2-3, the V gene TRBV5-6, with D possibly being TRBD1 (6 bases). The length of the CDR3 is 16 residues. From germline, CDR1 is SGHDT and CDR2 YYEEEE. Between the trimmed V and J ends, which lost 2 bases and 3 bases, there was a span of 16 bases. In DNA form, the CDR3 reads TGTGCCAGCAGCTTTAACAGGGCCGTGAGGACAGATACGCAGTATTTT. Protein sequence: CASSFNRAVRTDTQYF.

The chain combines TRBV28 with TRBJ1-4, with 7 bases aligning to TRBD1. The V and J ends lost 3 bases and 5 bases, in that order; junction bases with no gene match: 9. The CDR3 extends over 16 amino acids. Germline V gives CDR1 MDHEN, CDR2 SYDVKM. CDR3 DNA: TGTGCCAGCAGTTTCGCCGCCAGGGGGATGAATGAAAAACTGTTTTTT. Its translation is CASSFAARGMNEKLFF.

The rearrangement uses TRBV30 and TRBJ1-2; D gene uncertain. This CDR3 region has 10 residues. Germline V gene sequence: CDR1 GTSNPN, CDR2 SVGIG (reference sequence). V dropped 5 bases and J dropped 5 bases, with 6 bases sitting between them. As DNA, the CDR3 is TGTGCCTGGGGCAAGTATGGCTACACCTTC. As protein: CAWGKYGYTF.

The gene calls are TRBV29-1 and TRBJ1-4; no definite D call. Germline loops: CDR1 SQVTM, CDR2 ANQGSEA. This CDR3 contains 10 residues. Trimming shortened V by 7 bases and J by 7 bases, and 7 bases separated the two germline ends. CDR3 protein: CSGLIEKLFF. CDR3 in DNA: TGCAGCGGTTTAATTGAAAAACTGTTTTTT.

The genes are TRBV6-1 and TRBJ2-3, with D perhaps assigned TRBD1 or TRBD2 (5 bases each). The germline CDR1 and CDR2 sequences are MNHNS and SASEGT. This CDR3 region has 11 residues. V was cut by 8 bases and J by 3 bases, with 6 bases left in between. The CDR3 loop is CASGTTDTQYF. In nucleotides, the CDR3 is TGTGCCAGCGGGACGACAGATACGCAGTATTTT.

V gene TRBV7-9 combines with J gene TRBJ2-5; D possibly corresponds to TRBD2 (6 bases). V gave up 5 bases and J gave up 5 bases, with 9 bases separating them. The CDR3 covers 12 residues. Germline CDR1 is SEHNR and CDR2 is FQNEAQ (reference sequence). The CDR3 DNA reads TGTGCCAGCAGCCGGGAGCGGGAGACCCAGTACTTC. It specifies CASSRERETQYF.

The chain is built from TRBV19 and TRBJ1-2, with D unclear. The CDR3 sequence is 14 residues long. Germline-derived CDR1 and CDR2 are LNHDA and SQIVND (reference sequence). The V end was cut by 0 bases, the J end by 7 bases, with 12 bases between. CDR3 amino acids: CASSIDRSKLGYTF. DNA for the CDR3: TGTGCCAGTAGTATAGATCGTTCAAAGCTTGGCTACACCTTC.

The chain carries TRBV28 and TRBJ1-5; TRBD1 aligns across 9 bases. The germline V gene has CDR1 MDHEN and CDR2 SYDVKM. V shed 4 bases and J 2 bases; nucleotides not matched to a gene: 0. The CDR3 is made up of 14 amino acids. The CDR3 DNA follows: TGTGCCAGCAGTTGGACAGGGGGCAATCAGCCCCAGCATTTT. Translation: CASSWTGGNQPQHF.

This rearrangement joins TRBV19 to TRBJ1-5, with D possibly being TRBD1 (6 bases). Trimming left V 0 bases short and J 1 base short, with 13 bases between. Germline V gene lookup returns CDR1 LNHDA and CDR2 SQIVND (reference sequence). The CDR3 loop spans 17 amino acids. CDR3 coding DNA: TGTGCCAGTAGTATAGACTCGGGGGCGCGGAGCAATCAGCCCCAGCATTTT. Its translation: CASSIDSGARSNQPQHF.

V is TRBV19 and J is TRBJ2-5, with 14 positions matching TRBD2. Germline V lookup: CDR1 LNHDA, CDR2 SQIVND (reference sequence). V was pared by 5 bases and J by 2 bases, with 4 bases of the junction left unmatched. CDR3 length: 16 amino acids. CDR3: CASSLRLAGGQETQYF. CDR3 in DNA: TGTGCCAGTAGTCTTCGACTAGCGGGGGGGCAAGAGACCCAGTACTTC.

The V and J genes are TRBV6-4 and TRBJ1-4; D is undetermined. Trimming removed 10 bases at V and 5 bases at J, with 14 bases between. In germline, CDR1 is MRHNA, CDR2 SNTAGT. The CDR3 is 13 residues long. The CDR3 here is CANGRAFNEKLFF. CDR3 nucleotides: TGTGCCAACGGGAGGGCTTTCAATGAAAAACTGTTTTTT.

The rearrangement joins TRBV7-9 to TRBJ1-2; D not resolved. Germline assignment: CDR1 SEHNR and CDR2 FQNEAQ (reference sequence). The CDR3 contains 14 residues. Between the trimmed V and J ends, which lost 1 base and 2 bases, there was a span of 8 bases. This chain's CDR3 is CASSLDATNYGYTF. The CDR3 coding sequence is TGTGCCAGCAGCTTAGACGCCACCAACTATGGCTACACCTTC.

This CDR3 is CASSSPWQRASTDTQYF. The CDR3 DNA sequence: TGTGCCAGCAGTTCTCCGTGGCAGCGCGCTAGCACAGATACGCAGTATTTT. The chain joins TRBV27 to TRBJ2-3; no clear D. Germline V gene sequence: CDR1 MNHEY, CDR2 SMNVEV (reference sequence). The V and J ends lost 4 bases and 0 bases respectively, with 17 bases between them. The CDR3 has 17 residues.

The rearrangement uses TRBV7-9 and TRBJ2-7; the D gene is possibly TRBD2 (7 bases). This CDR3 region has 15 residues. V was clipped by 5 bases and J by 4 bases, with 18 bases between them. Germline V gene sequence: CDR1 SEHNR, CDR2 FQNEAQ (reference sequence). CDR3 sequence (DNA): TGTGCCAGCAGCCCAAGGGGGGGACTGAGATACGAGCAGTACTTC. Protein: CASSPRGGLRYEQYF.

The J gene is TRBJ1-2, the V gene TRBV4-1; D might be TRBD1 (6 bases). The CDR3 is made up of 12 amino acids. Between the trimmed V and J ends, which lost 2 bases and 7 bases, there was a span of 8 bases. Looked up from germline, CDR1 is MGHRA and CDR2 is YSYEKL. CDR3 region: CASSQSGVGYTF. CDR3 nucleotide sequence: TGCGCCAGCAGCCAATCAGGGGTTGGCTACACCTTC.

This chain connects TRBV6-5 to TRBJ1-1; D is uncertain. This CDR3 has 13 residues. The germline V gene encodes CDR1 MNHEY and CDR2 SVGAGI. Trimming shortened V by 2 bases and J by 3 bases, and 7 bases separated the two germline ends. The DNA of the CDR3 is TGTGCCAGCAGTTACCTCCGAGACACTGAAGCTTTCTTT. Its translation: CASSYLRDTEAFF.

V is TRBV15 and J is TRBJ1-3; TRBD1 aligns across 10 bases. The V gene end was trimmed by 2 bases and the J gene end by 8 bases; junction bases not matched to a gene: 9. The CDR3 is made up of 16 amino acids. The germline V gene encodes CDR1 LNHNV and CDR2 YYDKDF (reference sequence). The CDR3 sequence is CATSRSPGQGFHTIYF. Written as DNA, the CDR3 is TGTGCCACCAGCAGATCTCCGGGACAGGGGTTTCACACCATATATTTT.

This clone was seen once. V is TRBV10-2 and J is TRBJ2-1; 10 nucleotides agree with TRBD2. After removal of 9 bases from V and 5 bases from J, the junction contained 10 bases not matched to a gene. CDR1 WSHSY and CDR2 SAAADI come from the germline V gene. The CDR3 totals 15 residues. The CDR3 nucleotides read TGCGCCAGTGCCCCCGGGAGCGGGGGGGACAATGAGCAGTTCTTC. This sequence encodes CASAPGSGGDNEQFF.

The chain joins TRBV6-1 to TRBJ1-5; D possibly corresponds to TRBD1 (6 bases). This CDR3 is built from 15 residues. V was trimmed by 0 bases and J by 7 bases, leaving 13 bases between them. Germline V gene sequence: CDR1 MNHNS, CDR2 SASEGT. CDR3 in DNA: TGTGCCAGCAGTGAAGCCCCACAGGGAAAGCAGCCCCAGCATTTT. Encoded protein: CASSEAPQGKQPQHF.

The chain has TRBV11-3 and TRBJ2-2, with 7 bases matching TRBD2. Per germline, CDR1 SGHNT and CDR2 YENEEA. The trim removed 3 bases at V and 0 bases at J, leaving 1 base unmatched. The CDR3 loop spans 15 amino acids. CDR3 nucleotides: TGTGCCAGCAGCTTCGGGGGGACGAACACCGGGGAGCTGTTTTTT. Translating gives CASSFGGTNTGELFF.

CDR3 in amino acids: CASSYADRPGTEAFF. The CDR3 nucleotides are TGTGCCAGCAGTTACGCGGACAGGCCGGGGACTGAAGCTTTCTTT. V gene TRBV6-5 combines with J gene TRBJ1-1; TRBD1 aligns across 7 bases. The CDR3 sequence is 15 residues long. V was pared by 2 bases and J by 5 bases, with 8 bases of the junction left unmatched. Germline V CDR1 and CDR2: MNHEY, SVGAGI.

This chain uses TRBV6-1 with TRBJ2-5; a possible D gene is TRBD1 (5 bases). Germline V gene lookup returns CDR1 MNHNS and CDR2 SASEGT. Trimming removed 0 bases at V and 4 bases at J, with 15 bases between. There are 16 residues in the CDR3. The CDR3 loop is CASSEALRHRIETQYF. DNA of the CDR3: TGTGCCAGCAGTGAAGCGCTTCGGCACAGGATAGAGACCCAGTACTTC.